The clone carrying this TCR beta chain appeared many times. Its antigen is not identified. The sample comes from a study of T cells in Graves' hyperthyroidism and ophthalmopathy. What was amplified from RNA transcripts were TCR beta CDR3 regions. TCR CDR3 underwent first-round RT-PCR with the HTBI primer set. TCRdb recomputed calls from the multiplex PCR reads with MiXCR, one row per CDR3 protein. The data show roughly 280,000 distinct CDR3 sequences, about 15% seen once. Overall study findings and caveats: Most clonotypes that expanded in the thyroid above 0.001 also showed up in blood.

CDR3 size: 15 residues. V trimming: 2 bases; J trimming: 5 bases; junction bases outside the gene matches: 9. Per the germline V gene, CDR1 is SGHAT and CDR2 is FQNNGV. V and J are TRBV11-2 and TRBJ2-7; 7 positions agree with TRBD2. The receptor's source is a woman aged 55 to 70 with Graves' ophthalmopathy. Sample: blood. The CDR3 bases are TGTGCCAGCAGCTTACTTACGGCAGGGAGGGACGAGCAGTACTTC. Translation: CASSLLTAGRDEQYF.